These 20 T cell receptor beta chains came from one sample sequenced in a study of cytomegalovirus exposure and HLA in healthy donors (TCRdb year 2017). Library preparation used the immunoSEQ multiplex PCR assay. As stored in TCRdb, this immuneACCESS dataset retains in-frame rearrangements with V and J assigned. A fraction of the clones does not appear; measured against another copy, unresolved V genes explain less than half of the discrepancy, and the remainder lacks a known reason. The sample table contains approximately 160,000 clones; only one count was recorded for 85% of them. The top ten hold 2% to 2.5% of the sample. The sequenced material came from PBMCs. The receptors were gathered from a man aged 25 to 45 in good health and CMV-seropositive.

The J gene is TRBJ2-7, the V gene TRBV2; a possible D gene is TRBD2 (6 bases). V shed 1 base and J shed 3 bases, with 16 bases lying between them. The CDR3 spans 16 residues. CDR1 and CDR2 from the germline V gene are SNHLY and FYNNEI. CDR3 residues: CASSEGSEGSFYEQYF. As DNA, the CDR3 is TGTGCCAGCAGTGAAGGGTCGGAGGGAAGCTTCTACGAGCAGTACTTC.

The V gene is TRBV11-2, the J gene TRBJ2-2; 7 bases are shared with TRBD2. This CDR3 region has 16 residues. Germline CDR1 SGHAT, CDR2 FQNNGV. Losses at the gene ends were 1 base for V and 0 bases for J; bases not matched to a gene: 2. The CDR3, as DNA: TGTGCCAGCAGCTTAGGGGGGGGGACGAACACCGGGGAGCTGTTTTTT. Protein sequence: CASSLGGGTNTGELFF.

The chain uses TRBV27 and TRBJ2-7; the D gene is possibly TRBD1 (5 bases). Per the germline V gene, CDR1 is MNHEY and CDR2 is SMNVEV (reference sequence). The CDR3 runs 12 residues. V lost 4 bases and J lost 7, with 11 bases in between. In DNA, the CDR3 is TGTGCCAGCAGTTCCAGGGTAGGGGAGCAGTACTTC. It specifies CASSSRVGEQYF.

V and J are TRBV10-2 and TRBJ2-2, with 13 bases identical to TRBD2. The V gene's germline CDR1 is WSHSY and CDR2 SAAADI. The CDR3 spans 15 residues. The trim removed 9 bases at V and 7 bases at J, leaving 8 bases unmatched. CDR3 DNA: TGCGCCAGTTCCGGGACTAGCGGGGCAGGCGGGGAGCTGTTTTTT. It yields the protein CASSGTSGAGGELFF.

This chain joins TRBV6-1 and TRBJ2-7; TRBD1 matches 7 bases. From germline, CDR1 is MNHNS and CDR2 SASEGT. V dropped 2 bases and J dropped 3; count of bases not matched to a gene: 7. The CDR3 consists of 15 residues. Written as DNA, the CDR3 is TGTGCCAGCAGTGAATGGGGGACAGAGCTCTACGAGCAGTACTTC. Protein sequence: CASSEWGTELYEQYF.

This clone came up a few times. The rearrangement links TRBV7-8 to TRBJ1-2; perhaps TRBD1 as D (5 bases). V was pared by 5 bases and J by 6 bases, with 16 bases between. Germline-derived CDR1 and CDR2 are SGHVS and FQNEAQ. The length of the CDR3 is 14 residues. The CDR3 sequence is CASSKYRWGDGYTF. The CDR3 nucleotides read TGTGCCAGCAGCAAATACCGCTGGGGGGATGGCTACACCTTC.

This clone was seen more than once but under ten times. The chain uses TRBV2 and TRBJ2-7; TRBD2 agrees at 9 bases. Germline CDR1 reads SNHLY; CDR2 reads FYNNEI. Trimming removed 7 bases from V and 0 bases from J; junction bases left unmatched: 1. This CDR3 is built from 13 residues. The chain's CDR3 is CASKRGDSYEQYF. DNA of the CDR3: TGTGCCAGCAAGCGGGGGGACTCCTACGAGCAGTACTTC.

V usage is TRBV19 and J usage is TRBJ2-7, with 7 bases fitting TRBD1. CDR3 size: 15 residues. Germline lookup yields CDR1 LNHDA and CDR2 SQIVND (reference sequence). Trimming took 3 bases from V and 3 from J; bases not matched to a gene: 8. CDR3 sequence reads: CASSIRPGTDYEQYF. CDR3 coding DNA: TGTGCCAGTAGTATTCGTCCCGGGACAGACTACGAGCAGTACTTC.

CDR3 nucleotide sequence: TGTGCCAGCAGTTACTCTAAAGCAGCTCCGAGGGGCTACACCTTC. It codes for CASSYSKAAPRGYTF. The V gene is TRBV6-5, the J gene TRBJ1-2, with no clear D. Germline CDR1 and CDR2: MNHEY and SVGAGI. The V end lost 0 bases, the J end lost 8 bases, and 16 bases lay between the germline ends. The CDR3 is 15 amino acids.

This clone has a single count. This chain connects TRBV4-1 to TRBJ1-1; a weak D match, TRBD1 (5 bases). With 2 bases removed from V and 6 bases from J, the gap between germline ends came to 13 bases. The CDR3 has 14 residues. Germline CDR1 reads MGHRA; CDR2 reads YSYEKL. DNA for the CDR3: TGCGCCAGCAGCCAACCGGACACTCAGGCTGAAGCTTTCTTT. This gives the protein CASSQPDTQAEAFF.

The chain uses TRBV4-1 and TRBJ1-5, with 9 bases aligning to TRBD1. CDR1 is MGHRA and CDR2 is YSYEKL in the germline V gene. The V segment lost 5 bases and the J segment 3 bases; nucleotides outside the gene matches: 5. The CDR3 totals 15 residues. The CDR3 loop reads CASSSRDRVNQPQHF. In nucleotides, the CDR3 is TGCGCCAGCAGCAGCCGGGACAGGGTCAATCAGCCCCAGCATTTT.

This clone occurred once. The V call is TRBV10-2, the J call TRBJ2-1; possible D gene TRBD2, 7 bases. This CDR3 region has 15 residues. V lost 2 bases to trimming and J lost 10 bases, with 18 bases between them. From germline, CDR1 is WSHSY and CDR2 SAAADI. CDR3 coding DNA: TGCGCCAGCAGTGAGGGTGGCGGGGGCTGGAGCGAGCAGTTCTTC. Amino acids: CASSEGGGGWSEQFF.

The chain couples TRBV19 to TRBJ1-5; the D is unclear. The CDR3 is made up of 14 amino acids. V lost 4 bases, J lost 3 bases, and 10 bases lay in between. Germline V gives CDR1 LNHDA, CDR2 SQIVND (reference sequence). The CDR3: CASSTGSLNQPQHF. CDR3 sequence (DNA): TGTGCCAGTAGTACCGGGTCTCTCAATCAGCCCCAGCATTTT.

The chain couples TRBV7-2 to TRBJ2-1; 8 nucleotides match TRBD2. Germline CDR1 and CDR2: SGHTA and FQGNSA. The CDR3 runs 15 residues. The ends lost 5 bases at V and 6 bases at J; junction bases unmatched: 9. The CDR3 nucleotides read TGTGCCAGCAGCCTACGGGGGGGGAAACTCAATGAGCAGTTCTTC. It translates to CASSLRGGKLNEQFF.

The chain carries TRBV30 and TRBJ1-2; 7 nucleotides align to TRBD1. The V gene's germline CDR1 is GTSNPN and CDR2 SVGIG (reference sequence). This CDR3 region has 12 residues. V dropped 2 bases and J dropped 5; count of bases not matched to a gene: 2. The CDR3 loop is CAWSTGDYGYTF. DNA for the CDR3: TGTGCCTGGAGTACAGGGGATTATGGCTACACCTTC.

This clone was detected only once. V and J are TRBV9 and TRBJ1-1, with TRBD1 identical over 8 bases. Germline CDR1 reads SGDLS; CDR2 reads YYNGEE. The CDR3 spans 15 residues. V was pared by 0 bases and J by 3 bases, with 4 bases of the junction left unmatched. This chain's CDR3 is CASSVGPTGDTEAFF. DNA of the CDR3: TGTGCCAGCAGCGTAGGTCCGACAGGGGACACTGAAGCTTTCTTT.

This chain joins TRBV5-6 and TRBJ1-2, with a weak D call TRBD1 (6 bases). The CDR3 covers 14 residues. Per germline, CDR1 SGHDT and CDR2 YYEEEE. The ends were cut back, 1 base at V and 5 bases at J, with 12 bases in the middle. Here the CDR3 DNA reads TGTGCCAGCAGCTTGAGTTTCAGGGGATATGGCTACACCTTC. This encodes CASSLSFRGYGYTF.

The chain is built from TRBV19 and TRBJ2-7, with no clear D. The CDR3 length is 14 residues. CDR1 LNHDA and CDR2 SQIVND come from the germline V gene (reference sequence). V shed 5 bases and J shed 0 bases, with 11 bases lying between them. Here the CDR3 reads CASSSRSDSYEQYF. The CDR3 nucleotides are TGTGCCAGTAGTTCGCGGTCCGACTCCTACGAGCAGTACTTC. Complete variable domain (other parts from reference TRBV19 and TRBJ2-7): DGGITQSPKYLFRKEGQNVTLSCEQNLNHDAMYWYRQDPGQGLRLIYYSQIVNDFQKGDIAEGYSVSREKKESFPLTVTSAQKNPTAFYLCASSSRSDSYEQYFGPGTRLTVT.

The chain joins TRBV7-9 to TRBJ2-7, with 7 bases identical to TRBD1. Trimming removed 5 bases from V and 3 bases from J; junction bases left unmatched: 10. This CDR3 has 15 amino acids. The germline gives CDR1 SEHNR, CDR2 FQNEAQ (reference sequence). This chain's CDR3 is CASSTTGTENYEQYF. As DNA, the CDR3 is TGTGCCAGCAGCACTACCGGGACAGAAAACTACGAGCAGTACTTC.

The chain couples TRBV9 to TRBJ2-1, with 10 bases identical to TRBD1. Germline CDR1 SGDLS, CDR2 YYNGEE. V was pared by 1 base and J by 5 bases, with 6 bases of the junction left unmatched. The CDR3 runs 16 residues. The DNA for the CDR3 is TGTGCCAGCAGCGTAACTCCCGGGACAGGGGACAATGAGCAGTTCTTC. Translation gives CASSVTPGTGDNEQFF.